This T cell receptor beta chain emerged from a study of T cell repertoires in ileal Crohn's disease. As for the study in general: About 40% were active smokers at surgery; median disease duration was about 7.5 years.

CDR1 and CDR2 from the germline V gene are SGHAT and FQNNGV. The CDR3 sequence is 16 residues long. The V segment lost 0 bases and the J segment 2 bases; nucleotides outside the gene matches: 6. Clones were sequenced by immunoSEQ multiplex PCR, and TCRdb holds only the in-frame ones, with some missing. The table records 7,000 to 9,500 clones, about 80% of them present only once. The genes are TRBV11-2 and TRBJ2-5; TRBD2 aligns across 7 bases. The clonotype was recovered from an adult with Crohn's disease. The source material was ileal tissue. The CDR3 DNA sequence: TGTGCCAGCAGCTTAGATTGGAGCGGGGTACAAGAGACCCAGTACTTC. Translation gives CASSLDWSGVQETQYF.